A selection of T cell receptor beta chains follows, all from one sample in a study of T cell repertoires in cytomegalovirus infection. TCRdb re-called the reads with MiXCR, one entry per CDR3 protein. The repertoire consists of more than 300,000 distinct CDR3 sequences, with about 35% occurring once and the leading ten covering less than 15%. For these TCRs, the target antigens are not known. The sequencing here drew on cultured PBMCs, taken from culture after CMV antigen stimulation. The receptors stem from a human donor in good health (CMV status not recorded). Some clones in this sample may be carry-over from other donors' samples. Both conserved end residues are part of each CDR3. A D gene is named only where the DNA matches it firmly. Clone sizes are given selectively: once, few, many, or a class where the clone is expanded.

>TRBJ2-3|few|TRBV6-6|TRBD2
CASSYSQPRTSGRTDTQYF
TGTGCCAGCAGTTACTCCCAGCCCCGAACTAGCGGGAGGACAGATACGCAGTATTTT
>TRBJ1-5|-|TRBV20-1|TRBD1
CSARTGGQPQHF
TGCAGTGCTAGGACAGGGGGTCAGCCCCAGCATTTT
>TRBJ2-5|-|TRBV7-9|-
CASSTLPVGRRETQYF
TGTGCCAGCAGCACACTCCCGGTAGGGCGTAGAGAGACCCAGTACTTC
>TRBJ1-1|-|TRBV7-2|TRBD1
CASSRGRGPLLNTEAFF
TGTGCCAGCAGCCGCGGCAGGGGGCCTCTCCTGAACACTGAAGCTTTCTTT
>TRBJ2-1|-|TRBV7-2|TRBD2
CASTIPGLADEQFF
TGTGCCAGCACAATCCCGGGACTAGCAGATGAGCAGTTCTTC
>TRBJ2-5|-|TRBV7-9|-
CASKPMASGETQYF
TGTGCCAGCAAACCCATGGCTAGTGGGGAGACCCAGTACTTC
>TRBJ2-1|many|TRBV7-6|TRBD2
CASSSGLAGLANEQFF
TGTGCCAGCAGCTCGGGACTAGCGGGATTGGCCAATGAGCAGTTCTTC
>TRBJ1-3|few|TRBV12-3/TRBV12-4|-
CASSPQLGNTIYF
TGTGCCAGCAGTCCCCAGCTTGGAAACACCATATATTTT
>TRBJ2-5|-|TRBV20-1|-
CSAREKTVQETQYF
TGCAGTGCTAGAGAAAAGACAGTCCAAGAGACCCAGTACTTC
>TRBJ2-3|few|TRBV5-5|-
CASSLGGTADTQYF
TGTGCCAGCAGCTTGGGCGGGACCGCAGATACGCAGTATTTT
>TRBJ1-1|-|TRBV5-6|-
CASSLVAPTEAFF
TGTGCCAGCAGCTTGGTAGCTCCTACTGAAGCTTTCTTT
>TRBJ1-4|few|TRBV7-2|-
CASSLDSATNEKLFF
TGTGCCAGCAGCCTGGACAGTGCAACTAATGAAAAACTGTTTTTT
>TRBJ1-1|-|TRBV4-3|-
CASRKVGGLDTEAFF
TGCGCCAGCAGGAAGGTTGGGGGCTTGGACACTGAAGCTTTCTTT
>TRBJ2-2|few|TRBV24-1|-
CATSDLYGGTGNTGELFF
TGTGCCACCAGTGATCTCTACGGGGGGACAGGGAACACCGGGGAGCTGTTTTTT
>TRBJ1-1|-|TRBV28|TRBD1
CASSRQGLPEAFF
TGTGCCAGCAGCCGACAGGGGTTGCCTGAAGCTTTCTTT
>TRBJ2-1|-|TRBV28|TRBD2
CASSTSGRAFYNEQFF
TGTGCCAGCTCGACTAGCGGGAGGGCCTTCTACAATGAGCAGTTCTTC
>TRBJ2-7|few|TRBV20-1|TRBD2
CSAPRGGTSLHEQYF
TGCAGTGCCCCGAGGGGAGGGACTAGCCTCCACGAGCAGTACTTC
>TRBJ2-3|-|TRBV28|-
CASRREGAADTQYF
TGTGCCAGCCGTAGGGAGGGGGCGGCAGATACGCAGTATTTT
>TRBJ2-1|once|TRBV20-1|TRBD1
CSARADRGDEQFF
TGCAGTGCTAGAGCTGACAGGGGTGATGAGCAGTTCTTC
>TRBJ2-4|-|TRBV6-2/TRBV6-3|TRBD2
CASSKLAGVYQYF
TGTGCCAGCAGCAAACTAGCGGGAGTCTATCAGTACTTC
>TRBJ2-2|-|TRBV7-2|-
CASSLEPAARTGELFF
TGTGCCAGCAGCTTAGAACCCGCGGCGCGCACCGGGGAGCTGTTTTTT
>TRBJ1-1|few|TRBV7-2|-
CASSLAWGGPGNTEAFF
TGTGCCAGCAGCTTAGCGTGGGGGGGCCCTGGTAACACTGAAGCTTTCTTT
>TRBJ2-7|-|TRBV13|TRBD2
CASSSGLAGGKYEQYF
TGTGCCAGCAGCTCCGGACTAGCGGGAGGAAAATACGAGCAGTACTTC
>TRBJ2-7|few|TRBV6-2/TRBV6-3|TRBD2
CASSQRLAGLGEQYF
TGTGCCAGCAGTCAACGACTAGCGGGATTGGGGGAGCAGTACTTC
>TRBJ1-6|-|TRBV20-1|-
CSARSGRNYNSPLHF
TGCAGTGCCAGGTCCGGACGGAACTATAATTCACCCCTCCACTTT
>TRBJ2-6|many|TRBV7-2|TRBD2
CASSLSGLAGAGANVLTF
TGTGCCAGCAGCTTGAGTGGGCTAGCGGGAGCTGGGGCCAACGTCCTGACTTTC
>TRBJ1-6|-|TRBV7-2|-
CASSLAPSQNNSPLHF
TGTGCCAGCAGCTTAGCGCCTTCCCAGAACAATTCACCCCTCCACTTT
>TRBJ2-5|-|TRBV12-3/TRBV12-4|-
CASTFGRAAPQEIQYF
TGTGCCAGCACCTTCGGGCGGGCAGCACCCCAAGAGATCCAGTACTTC
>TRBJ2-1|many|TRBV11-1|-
CASSLHIGSMVYNEQFF
TGTGCCAGCAGCTTACACATAGGGAGTATGGTCTACAATGAGCAGTTCTTC
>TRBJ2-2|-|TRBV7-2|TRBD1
CASSLVDRPVVTHYTGELFF
TGTGCCAGCAGCTTAGTGGACAGGCCGGTGGTTACACATTACACCGGGGAGCTGTTTTTT
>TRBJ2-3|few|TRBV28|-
CASSLQPGTTSTDTQYF
TGTGCCAGCAGTTTACAGCCCGGGACAACCAGCACAGATACGCAGTATTTT
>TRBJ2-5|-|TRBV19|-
CASSIAAGSGETQYF
TGTGCCAGTAGTATCGCGGCCGGGTCGGGGGAGACCCAGTACTTC
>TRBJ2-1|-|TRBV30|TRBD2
CAWSVISGKNEQFF
TGTGCCTGGAGTGTAATTAGCGGGAAGAATGAGCAGTTCTTC
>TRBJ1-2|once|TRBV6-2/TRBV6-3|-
CASTDNYGYTF
TGTGCCAGCACCGACAATTATGGCTACACCTTC
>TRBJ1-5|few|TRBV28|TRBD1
CASKRTGLSNQPQHF
TGTGCCAGCAAAAGGACAGGGCTTTCAAATCAGCCCCAGCATTTT
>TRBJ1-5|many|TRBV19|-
CASSISNQPQHF
TGTGCCAGTAGTATTAGCAATCAGCCCCAGCATTTT
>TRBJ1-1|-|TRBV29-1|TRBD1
CSVLGQVNTEAFF
TGCAGCGTGCTGGGACAGGTGAACACTGAAGCTTTCTTT
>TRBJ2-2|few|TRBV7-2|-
CASSLALSGTGELFF
TGTGCCAGCAGCTTAGCGCTCAGCGGGACCGGGGAGCTGTTTTTT
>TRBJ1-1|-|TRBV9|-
CASRKAGDGRTEAFF
TGTGCCAGCAGAAAGGCAGGGGATGGACGGACTGAAGCTTTCTTT
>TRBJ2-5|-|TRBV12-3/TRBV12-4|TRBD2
CASSLAISGSTETQYF
TGTGCCAGCAGTTTAGCGATTAGCGGGAGCACAGAGACCCAGTACTTC
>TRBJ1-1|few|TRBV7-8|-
CASRRIKGRDTEAFF
TGTGCCAGCAGAAGAATTAAAGGGAGGGACACTGAAGCTTTCTTT
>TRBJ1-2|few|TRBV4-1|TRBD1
CASSPPDRGGYGYTF
TGCGCCAGCAGCCCCCCTGACAGGGGGGGATATGGCTACACCTTC
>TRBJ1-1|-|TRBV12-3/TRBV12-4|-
CASSPGGSRSEAFF
TGTGCCAGCAGTCCCGGCGGGTCACGGTCTGAAGCTTTCTTT
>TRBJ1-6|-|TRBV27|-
CASKETVNNSPLHF
TGTGCCAGCAAGGAGACAGTAAATAATTCACCCCTCCACTTT
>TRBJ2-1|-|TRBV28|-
CASSLEQRASEQFF
TGTGCCAGCAGTTTAGAGCAGCGGGCCAGTGAGCAGTTCTTC
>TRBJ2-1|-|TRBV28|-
CASSNSIAGPNEQFF
TGTGCCAGCAGTAATAGCATTGCCGGGCCCAATGAGCAGTTCTTC
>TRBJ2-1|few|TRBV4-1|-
CASSQAKGGGNEQFF
TGCGCCAGCAGCCAAGCGAAGGGGGGGGGCAATGAGCAGTTCTTC
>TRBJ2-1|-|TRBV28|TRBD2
CASSSSGTSRYNEQFF
TGTGCCAGCAGCTCCTCGGGGACTAGTCGCTACAATGAGCAGTTCTTC
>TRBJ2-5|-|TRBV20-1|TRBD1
CSARGGDRETQYF
TGCAGTGCTAGAGGGGGGGACAGGGAGACCCAGTACTTC
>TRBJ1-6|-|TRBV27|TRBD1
CASSGQGVSPLHF
TGTGCCAGCAGTGGACAGGGAGTTTCACCCCTCCACTTT
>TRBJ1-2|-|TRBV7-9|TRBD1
CASSYSRGNYGYTF
TGTGCCAGCAGTTACTCCAGGGGGAATTATGGCTACACCTTC
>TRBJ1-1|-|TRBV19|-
CASAKGLGTEAFF
TGTGCCAGTGCGAAGGGGCTGGGGACTGAAGCTTTCTTT
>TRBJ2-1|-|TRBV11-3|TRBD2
CASSFLIAGISYNEQFF
TGTGCCAGCAGCTTCCTTATAGCGGGAATCTCCTACAATGAGCAGTTCTTC
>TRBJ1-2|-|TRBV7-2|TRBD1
CASSLALDRGTEGYTF
TGTGCCAGCAGCTTAGCGCTTGACAGGGGCACCGAAGGCTACACCTTC
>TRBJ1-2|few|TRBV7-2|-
CASSLRPERGQGYTF
TGTGCCAGCAGCTTACGACCGGAGCGGGGGCAGGGCTACACCTTC
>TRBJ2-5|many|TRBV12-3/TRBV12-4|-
CASSPGGTGQETQYF
TGTGCCAGCAGTCCGGGGGGGACAGGGCAAGAGACCCAGTACTTC
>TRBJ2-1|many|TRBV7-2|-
CASSPLGSSSYNEQFF
TGTGCCAGCAGCCCGCTAGGGTCGAGCTCCTACAATGAGCAGTTCTTC